The 9 T cell receptor beta chains presented below share a single source sample, sequenced in a study of cytomegalovirus exposure and HLA in healthy donors. This PCR relied on a set of 60 Vbeta primers and 13 Jbeta primers. Method: immunoSEQ multiplex PCR; TCRdb's copy keeps in-frame clones and lacks some. The sample lists 100,000 to 150,000 clones, about three quarters occurring once. The material sequenced was PBMCs. The receptor source for this set is a man between 25 and 39 years old in good health and CMV-seronegative.

This clone appeared a few times. Other DNA sequences in the same sample also yield this CDR3. This chain links TRBV5-1 with TRBJ2-2, with D possibly being TRBD2 (6 bases). The germline V gene encodes CDR1 SGHRS and CDR2 YFSETQ. The CDR3 has 15 residues. The V end lost 3 bases, the J end lost 5 bases, and 14 bases lay between the germline ends. CDR3: CASSSRDSRTGELFF. CDR3 nucleotide sequence: TGCGCCAGCAGCTCTCGGGACTCCCGAACCGGGGAGCTGTTTTTT. Combining the CDR3 with reference TRBV5-1 and TRBJ2-2 gives the whole variable domain KAGVTQTPRYLIKTRGQQVTLSCSPISGHRSVSWYQQTPGQGLQFLFEYFSETQRNKGNFPGRFSGRQFSNSRSEMNVSTLELGDSALYLCASSSRDSRTGELFFGEGSRLTVL.

The chain links TRBV4-1 to TRBJ2-7; a possible D gene is TRBD2 (6 bases). Germline assignment: CDR1 MGHRA and CDR2 YSYEKL. This CDR3 is 14 amino acids long. V was trimmed by 4 bases and J by 1 base, leaving 11 bases between them. CDR3 sequence (DNA): TGCGCCAGCAGCCTCCCCGGGGGATCCTACGAGCAGTACTTC. Amino acid sequence: CASSLPGGSYEQYF.

The rearrangement joins TRBV27 to TRBJ1-1, with D unresolved. V was shortened by 3 bases and J by 0 bases, with 5 bases between the two germline ends. CDR1 is MNHEY, CDR2 SMNVEV, per germline (reference sequence). The CDR3 length is 13 residues. CDR3 sequence reads: CASSFGLNTEAFF. The CDR3 nucleotides are TGTGCCAGCAGTTTCGGTTTGAACACTGAAGCTTTCTTT.

This clone was seen once. The chain uses TRBV11-2 and TRBJ2-7, with D possibly TRBD1 on 5 matching bases. Germline V gene sequence: CDR1 SGHAT, CDR2 FQNNGV. The CDR3 contains 15 residues. V was pared by 5 bases and J by 2 bases, with 16 bases between. CDR3 residues: CASSPGHIGAYEQYF. In DNA, the CDR3 is TGTGCCAGCAGCCCTGGACACATCGGAGCCTACGAGCAGTACTTC. Based on the CDR3 plus reference TRBV11-2 and TRBJ2-7, the full variable domain is EAGVAQSPRYKIIEKRQSVAFWCNPISGHATLYWYQQILGQGPKLLIQFQNNGVVDDSQLPKDRFSAERLKGVDSTLKIQPAKLEDSAVYLCASSPGHIGAYEQYFGPGTRLTVT.

This chain links TRBV6-4 with TRBJ2-1; 12 nucleotides match TRBD2. The CDR3 totals 15 residues. V gave up 5 bases and J gave up 4 bases; unmatched junction bases: 3. The germline V gene encodes CDR1 MRHNA and CDR2 SNTAGT. CDR3 loop: CASSHLAGGYNEQFF. The CDR3 coding sequence is TGTGCCAGCAGTCACCTAGCGGGAGGGTACAATGAGCAGTTCTTC.

The chain carries TRBV6-1 and TRBJ2-1, with D unclear. Germline V lookup: CDR1 MNHNS, CDR2 SASEGT. V dropped 4 bases and J dropped 0 bases, with 13 bases sitting between them. The CDR3 length is 16 residues. CDR3 residues: CASSARWQASYNEQFF. In nucleotides, the CDR3 is TGTGCCAGCAGTGCCCGGTGGCAGGCCTCCTACAATGAGCAGTTCTTC.

The table lists this clone with a few counts. DNA for the CDR3: TGTGCCAGCACCCTTAGCGGGGGGACAGATACGCAGTATTTT. Encoded protein: CASTLSGGTDTQYF. This chain joins TRBV7-9 and TRBJ2-3; 10 nucleotides line up with TRBD2. The J segment lost 3 bases and the V segment lost 7 bases, leaving 4 bases of the junction unmatched. CDR1 is SEHNR, CDR2 FQNEAQ, per germline (reference sequence). There are 14 residues in the CDR3.

The chain uses TRBV6-1 and TRBJ1-1, with D possibly TRBD1 on 6 matching bases. Germline V gives CDR1 MNHNS, CDR2 SASEGT. V lost 2 bases and J 5 bases, leaving 12 bases between the germline ends. This CDR3 region has 14 residues. The CDR3 protein is CASSEQGLGTEAFF. The CDR3 DNA follows: TGTGCCAGCAGTGAACAGGGGTTGGGGACTGAAGCTTTCTTT.

Worth noting for this clone: Within the sample, other DNA sequences also encode this same CDR3. The chain uses TRBV7-9 and TRBJ1-1; D unclear. CDR3 size: 15 residues. V was shortened by 1 base and J by 2 bases, with 11 bases between the two germline ends. Germline lookup yields CDR1 SEHNR and CDR2 FQNEAQ (reference sequence). In DNA form, the CDR3 reads TGTGCCAGCAGCTTAGGGAGAGGAGTTAACACTGAAGCTTTCTTT. It yields the protein CASSLGRGVNTEAFF.